The 8 T cell receptor beta chains below come from one sample, sequenced in a study of CD8 T cells in Susac syndrome. cDNA came from 0.5 to 1 ug RNA primed by random hexamers. TCRdb re-derived calls from the immunoSEQ multiplex PCR reads in MiXCR, one entry per CDR3 protein. Among about 120,000 distinct CDR3 sequences listed, approximately 93% were seen once. Sequencing input: CD4+ T cells from PBMCs. The receptors derive from a human donor with multiple sclerosis.

The chain employs TRBV5-1 and TRBJ1-6, with D perhaps matching TRBD1 (5 bases). In germline, CDR1 is SGHRS, CDR2 YFSETQ. Trimming took 0 bases from V and 5 from J, leaving 12 bases between them. The CDR3 consists of 16 residues. The DNA for the CDR3 is TGCGCCAGCAGCTTGGAATTGACAGCCAATAATTCACCCCTCCACTTT. Translation gives CASSLELTANNSPLHF. Variable domain in full (rest from reference TRBV5-1 and TRBJ1-6): KAGVTQTPRYLIKTRGQQVTLSCSPISGHRSVSWYQQTPGQGLQFLFEYFSETQRNKGNFPGRFSGRQFSNSRSEMNVSTLELGDSALYLCASSLELTANNSPLHFGNGTRLTVT.

The chain carries TRBV6-4 and TRBJ1-1, with 8 bases that match TRBD1. Trimming cost V 6 bases and J 2 bases; bases outside gene matches: 5. This CDR3 has 14 amino acids. Germline assignment: CDR1 MRHNA and CDR2 SNTAGT. The CDR3 DNA sequence: TGTGCCAGCAGGAGGGACAGGACCAACACTGAAGCTTTCTTT. Protein: CASRRDRTNTEAFF.

The chain is built from TRBV12-3 or TRBV12-4 and TRBJ1-2; D is perhaps TRBD1 (6 bases). There are 16 residues in the CDR3. V was cut by 0 bases and J by 4 bases, with 15 bases left in between. CDR3 loop: CASSLAHREARYGYTF. In DNA form, the CDR3 reads TGTGCCAGCAGTTTAGCGCACAGGGAGGCGCGCTATGGCTACACCTTC.

V gene TRBV18 combines with J gene TRBJ1-4; D uncertain. Deletions cut 3 bases from V and 1 base from J, with 9 bases between. The CDR3 extends over 15 amino acids. From germline, CDR1 is KGHSH and CDR2 LQKENI. The CDR3 bases are TGTGCCAGCTCACCCGGCCTTGGAACTAATGAAAAACTGTTTTTT. It yields the protein CASSPGLGTNEKLFF.

The rearrangement joins TRBV30 to TRBJ2-3; 11 nucleotides match TRBD1. This CDR3 is built from 15 residues. Unmatched junction bases numbered 7, after V lost 2 bases and J lost 6 bases. Per germline, CDR1 GTSNPN and CDR2 SVGIG (reference sequence). The DNA of the CDR3 is TGTGCCTGGAGTCCGGGACAGGGGGAATCGGATACGCAGTATTTT. It codes for CAWSPGQGESDTQYF.

The rearrangement links TRBV12-5 to TRBJ1-1, with 7 bases matching TRBD1. V was pared by 3 bases and J by 0 bases, with 7 bases of the junction left unmatched. The CDR3 totals 16 residues. Germline-derived CDR1 and CDR2 are LGHNT and FRNRAP. CDR3 loop: CASGLEGQPLNTEAFF. CDR3 nucleotide sequence: TGTGCTAGTGGTTTAGAGGGACAGCCTTTGAACACTGAAGCTTTCTTT.

The chain recombines TRBV7-9 with TRBJ2-7; D might be TRBD2 (5 bases). Germline loops: CDR1 SEHNR, CDR2 FQNEAQ (reference sequence). Trimming took off 6 bases at V and 7 bases at J, with 13 bases between the two ends. This CDR3 has 12 residues. CDR3 protein: CASRDVPGEQYF. The CDR3 DNA reads as TGTGCCAGCAGAGACGTCCCGGGGGAGCAGTACTTC.

The chain carries TRBV11-2 and TRBJ2-2; 7 bases agree with TRBD2. CDR3 length: 16 residues. V trimming: 4 bases; J trimming: 2 bases; junction bases outside the gene matches: 7. Germline CDR1 is SGHAT and CDR2 is FQNNGV. Here the CDR3 reads CASSSQGLINTGELFF. For the CDR3, the DNA is TGTGCCAGCAGCTCCCAGGGACTAATTAACACCGGGGAGCTGTTTTTT. The variable domain in full, with the rest retrieved from reference TRBV11-2 and TRBJ2-2, is EAGVAQSPRYKIIEKRQSVAFWCNPISGHATLYWYQQILGQGPKLLIQFQNNGVVDDSQLPKDRFSAERLKGVDSTLKIQPAKLEDSAVYLCASSSQGLINTGELFFGEGSRLTVL.